The source of this TCR beta chain is a study of cytomegalovirus exposure and HLA in healthy donors. Participants comprised healthy donors of bone marrow. The primer mix had 60 Vbeta and 13 Jbeta primers. The data were produced by immunoSEQ multiplex PCR, yet TCRdb's version contains in-frame clones alone and is incomplete. This table holds some 200,000 clones, approximately 78% found once. The study's findings and limits: Versus the approximately 670-donor mean, an Asian-associated ancestry cluster reportedly showed fewer N-insertions in a later analysis. The investigators catalogued 150 to 200 TCR beta chains as cytomegalovirus-associated.

In the case of this clone: What it binds is not known.

The sample was PBMCs. This receptor was taken from a woman aged 40 to 50 in good health and CMV-seronegative.

DNA of the CDR3: TGTGCCAGCAGTTTTCACGGGAACACTGAAGCTTTCTTT. Translation: CASSFHGNTEAFF. The chain has TRBV28 and TRBJ1-1; no firm D call. Trimming cost V 3 bases and J 1 base, with 6 bases left between them. The V gene's germline CDR1 is MDHEN and CDR2 SYDVKM. The CDR3 contains 13 residues.